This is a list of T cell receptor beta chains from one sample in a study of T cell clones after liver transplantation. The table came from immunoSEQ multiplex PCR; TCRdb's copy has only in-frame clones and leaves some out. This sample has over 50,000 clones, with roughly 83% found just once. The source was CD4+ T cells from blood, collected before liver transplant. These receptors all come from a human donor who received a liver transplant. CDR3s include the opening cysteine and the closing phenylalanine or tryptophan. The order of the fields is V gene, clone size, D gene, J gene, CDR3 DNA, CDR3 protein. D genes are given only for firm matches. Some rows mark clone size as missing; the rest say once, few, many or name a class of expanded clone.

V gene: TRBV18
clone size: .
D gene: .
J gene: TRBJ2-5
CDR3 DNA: TGTGCCAGCTCCCCAAAGGAGGGGGGACAAGAGACCCAGTACTTC
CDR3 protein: CASSPKEGGQETQYF

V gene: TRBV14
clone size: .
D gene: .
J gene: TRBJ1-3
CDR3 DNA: TGTGCCAGCAGCCGGGACGCCACCTTCTCTGGAAACACCATATATTTT
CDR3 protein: CASSRDATFSGNTIYF

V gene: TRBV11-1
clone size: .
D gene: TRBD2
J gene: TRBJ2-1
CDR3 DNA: TGTGCCAGCACCGATCTAGGTACTAGCGGGAGAGATGAGCAGTTCTTC
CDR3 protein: CASTDLGTSGRDEQFF

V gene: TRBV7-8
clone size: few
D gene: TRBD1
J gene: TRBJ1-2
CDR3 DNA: TGTGCCAGCAGCTTGGGACAGGGAAGTGGCTACACCTTC
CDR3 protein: CASSLGQGSGYTF

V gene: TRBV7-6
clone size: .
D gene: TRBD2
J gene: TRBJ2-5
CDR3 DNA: TGTGCCAGCAGCAAGGGACTAGACTCAGAGACCCAGTACTTC
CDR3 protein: CASSKGLDSETQYF

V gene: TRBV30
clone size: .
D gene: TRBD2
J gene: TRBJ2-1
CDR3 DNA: TGTGCCTGGAATAGTAGGCTAGCGGACTACAATGAGCAGTTCTTC
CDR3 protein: CAWNSRLADYNEQFF

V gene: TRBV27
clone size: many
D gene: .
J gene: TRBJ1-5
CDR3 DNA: TGTGCCAGCAGCTATTCCATTAATAGCAATCAGCCCCAGCATTTT
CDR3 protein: CASSYSINSNQPQHF

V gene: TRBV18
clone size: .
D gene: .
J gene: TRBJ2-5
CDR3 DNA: TGTGCCAGCTCACCACAAAGGACCCAAGAGACCCAGTACTTC
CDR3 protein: CASSPQRTQETQYF

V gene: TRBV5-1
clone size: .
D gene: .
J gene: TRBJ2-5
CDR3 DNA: TGCGCCAGCAGGCGGTGGTCCCAGTACTTC
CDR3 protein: CASRRWSQYF

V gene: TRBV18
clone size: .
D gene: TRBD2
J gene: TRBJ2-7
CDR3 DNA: TGTGCCAGCTCACCAGGGACTAGCGACGAGCAGTACTTC
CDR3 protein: CASSPGTSDEQYF

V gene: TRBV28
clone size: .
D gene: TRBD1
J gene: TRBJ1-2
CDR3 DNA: TGTGCCAGCAGCGCCGGGACAGGGGCTGCGCACTATGGCTACACCTTC
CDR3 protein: CASSAGTGAAHYGYTF

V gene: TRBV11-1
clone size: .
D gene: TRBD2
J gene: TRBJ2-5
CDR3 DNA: TGTGCCAGCAGCGCGGGACTAGCGCGAAACCTAGAGACCCAGTACTTC
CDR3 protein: CASSAGLARNLETQYF

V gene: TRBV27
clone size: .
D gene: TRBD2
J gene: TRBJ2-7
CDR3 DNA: TGTGCCAGCAGTTTAAGCGGGAGGAGAGGCGAGCAGTACTTC
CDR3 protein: CASSLSGRRGEQYF

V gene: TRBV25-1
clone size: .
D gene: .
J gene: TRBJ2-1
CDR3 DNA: TGTGCCAGCAGTGAGCAGGGGAGGAATGAGCAGTTCTTC
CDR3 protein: CASSEQGRNEQFF

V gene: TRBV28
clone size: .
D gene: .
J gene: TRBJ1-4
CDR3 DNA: TGTGCCAGCAGTACCCCGGGAGCAACTAATGAAAAACTGTTTTTT
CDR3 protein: CASSTPGATNEKLFF

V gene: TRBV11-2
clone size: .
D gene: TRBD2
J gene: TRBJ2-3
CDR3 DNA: TGTGCCAGCAGCTCAGTGAGACTAGCAAAGACAGATACGCAGTATTTT
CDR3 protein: CASSSVRLAKTDTQYF